One and the same sample provided the 18 T cell receptor beta chains below, sequenced in a study of T-cell memory formation after mild COVID-19. TCRdb re-derived calls from the 5' RACE reads in MiXCR, one entry per CDR3 protein. The table lists about 310,000 distinct CDR3 sequences, about a sixth of them singletons, with about a fifth in the top ten. Sequencing was carried out using PBMCs or a T cell subset sorted from them (not recorded which). The receptor source for this set is a man between 18 and 35 years old who had mild COVID-19 (a few samples of this study predate the infection). Cell type and time point are not known.

The rearrangement joins TRBV19 to TRBJ1-1, with no clear D. Germline CDR1 LNHDA, CDR2 SQIVND (reference sequence). Trimming pared 4 bases from V and 6 bases from J, leaving 15 bases between. The CDR3 runs 14 residues. The CDR3 DNA reads TGTGCCAGTAGTAACTGGGTGGAGCTTGCTGAAGCTTTCTTT. Its translation: CASSNWVELAEAFF.

The rearrangement links TRBV20-1 to TRBJ2-3, with 7 bases lining up with TRBD2. The CDR3 totals 13 residues. The V gene's germline CDR1 is DFQATT and CDR2 SNEGSKA (reference sequence). V lost 7 bases, J lost 1 base, and 5 bases stayed unmatched. CDR3 protein: CSGKRGRTDTQYF. The CDR3, as DNA: TGCAGTGGTAAGCGGGGCCGCACAGATACGCAGTATTTT.

This sequence joins TRBV5-5 and TRBJ1-4; D is uncertain. Looked up from germline, CDR1 is SGHKS and CDR2 is YYEKEE (reference sequence). V lost 3 bases to trimming and J lost 2 bases, with 17 bases between them. The CDR3 totals 17 residues. The CDR3 is CASSSDLRPATNEKLFF. The CDR3 DNA is TGTGCCAGCAGCTCGGACCTTCGGCCAGCCACTAATGAAAAACTGTTTTTT.

This clonotype has ten or more counts. J is TRBJ2-3 and V is TRBV5-1; maybe TRBD2 (6 bases). CDR1 SGHRS and CDR2 YFSETQ come from the germline V gene. V was cut by 4 bases and J by 6 bases, with 15 bases left in between. The CDR3 covers 14 residues. CDR3 bases: TGCGCCAGCAGCATCGGGGGACCCGGGGATACGCAGTATTTT. It encodes CASSIGGPGDTQYF.

This clonotype occurred a few times. The chain has TRBV20-1 and TRBJ1-1; D not certain. V dropped 3 bases and J dropped 2 bases, with 7 bases sitting between them. CDR1 is DFQATT, CDR2 SNEGSKA, per germline (reference sequence). The CDR3 spans 12 residues. CDR3 sequence reads: CSAREANTEAFF. The CDR3 DNA follows: TGCAGTGCTAGGGAAGCAAACACTGAAGCTTTCTTT.

The CDR3 region is CASSLGMKVEQFF. In nucleotides, the CDR3 is TGTGCCAGCAGCTTAGGGATGAAGGTTGAGCAGTTCTTC. This chain links TRBV7-6 with TRBJ2-1; no clear D. Per the germline V gene, CDR1 is SGHVS and CDR2 is FNYEAQ. The CDR3 sequence is 13 residues long. Trimming removed 1 base at V and 9 bases at J, with 10 bases between.

The sample holds many counts of this clonotype. CDR3 loop: CASSPTRLRYEQYV. The CDR3 coding sequence is TGTGCCAGCAGTCCCACTCGCCTCCGCTACGAGCAGTACGTC. This chain joins TRBV28 and TRBJ2-7; the D is unclear. Germline CDR1 reads MDHEN; CDR2 reads SYDVKM. V gave up 5 bases and J gave up 3 bases, with 14 bases separating them. The CDR3 contains 14 residues.

This sequence joins TRBV14 and TRBJ2-3, with D unclear. The CDR3 covers 16 residues. Trimming pared 1 base from V and 0 bases from J, leaving 11 bases between. CDR1 SGHDN and CDR2 FVKESK come from the germline V gene. The CDR3 nucleotides read TGTGCCAGCAGCCAAGGTGTGGGTACTAGCACAGATACGCAGTATTTT. Translation gives CASSQGVGTSTDTQYF.

This clonotype was detected only a few times. The rearrangement links TRBV5-1 to TRBJ2-5, with 8 bases that match TRBD1. The CDR3 loop spans 14 amino acids. Trimming took 4 bases from V and 4 from J; bases not matched to a gene: 6. The germline CDR1 and CDR2 sequences are SGHRS and YFSETQ. In DNA form, the CDR3 reads TGCGCCAGCAGCGCGGCAGGGGGCGGAGAGACCCAGTACTTC. Translation gives CASSAAGGGETQYF.

The gene calls are TRBV4-1 and TRBJ1-6, with TRBD1 as a possible D gene (5 bases). The CDR3 consists of 15 residues. Germline loops: CDR1 MGHRA, CDR2 YSYEKL. Between the trimmed V and J ends, which lost 4 bases and 7 bases, there was a span of 14 bases. CDR3 nucleotide sequence: TGCGCCAGCAGCCTGGGGCAGGCTGGGAATTCACCCCTCCACTTT. Amino acid sequence: CASSLGQAGNSPLHF.

The V call is TRBV20-1, the J call TRBJ1-2; tentative D call: TRBD1 (5 bases). The CDR3 has 13 residues. V gave up 7 bases and J gave up 5 bases, with 17 bases separating them. Germline V gene data show CDR1 as DFQATT and CDR2 as SNEGSKA (reference sequence). The CDR3 region has the DNA TGCAGTGTAGGCGGAGGGGTCATTTATGGCTACACCTTC. Its protein is CSVGGGVIYGYTF.

This clonotype was seen repeatedly, ten times or more. The chain combines TRBV14 with TRBJ2-1, with D tentatively TRBD2 (6 bases). Germline values: CDR1 SGHDN, CDR2 FVKESK. The CDR3 spans 14 residues. With 6 bases removed from V and 9 bases from J, the gap between germline ends came to 18 bases. CDR3 in amino acids: CASSSGEGYGEQFF. The CDR3 DNA reads as TGTGCCAGCAGTTCGGGAGAAGGGTACGGTGAGCAGTTCTTC. The full variable domain, its missing parts supplied by reference TRBV14 and TRBJ2-1, is EAGVTQFPSHSVIEKGQTVTLRCDPISGHDNLYWYRRVMGKEIKFLLHFVKESKQDESGMPNNRFLAERTGGTYSTLKVQPAELEDSGVYFCASSSGEGYGEQFFGPGTRLTVL.

In this sample, this clonotype turned up a few times. The chain carries TRBV7-2 and TRBJ2-3; unclear D gene. CDR3 length equals 14 residues. CDR1 SGHTA and CDR2 FQGNSA come from the germline V gene. Trimming took 0 bases from V and 4 from J, leaving 8 bases between them. The CDR3 sequence is CASSLARRPDTQYF. The DNA of the CDR3 is TGTGCCAGCAGCTTAGCGAGGCGGCCAGATACGCAGTATTTT.

This clonotype was seen more than once but under ten times. The rearrangement links TRBV5-1 to TRBJ2-7, with D unclear. Per germline, CDR1 SGHRS and CDR2 YFSETQ. Trimming took off 4 bases at V and 4 bases at J, with 6 bases between the two ends. The CDR3 has 11 residues. The CDR3 nucleotides are TGCGCCAGCAGCCCGCATTACGAGCAGTACGTC. It yields the protein CASSPHYEQYV.

The chain recombines TRBV7-6 with TRBJ1-6; possible D gene TRBD1, 6 bases. The V end was cut by 5 bases, the J end by 6 bases, with 11 bases between. Germline CDR1 SGHVS, CDR2 FNYEAQ. This CDR3 region has 14 residues. The CDR3 DNA is TGTGCCAGCAGCCCGACAGGATTTAATTCACCCCTCCACTTT. This translates into CASSPTGFNSPLHF.

This clonotype was detected a few times. The V and J genes are TRBV4-3 and TRBJ2-3; D tentatively reads TRBD1 or TRBD2 (6 bases each). The CDR3 has 15 amino acids. Trimming took 1 base from V and 2 from J, leaving 10 bases between them. CDR1 LGHNA and CDR2 YSLEER come from the germline V gene. CDR3 protein: CASSQARGATDTQYF. The DNA for the CDR3 is TGCGCCAGCAGCCAAGCAAGGGGGGCCACAGATACGCAGTATTTT.

This chain uses TRBV18 with TRBJ2-5; 10 bases are a match to TRBD2. Losses at the gene ends were 2 bases for V and 8 bases for J; bases not matched to a gene: 8. CDR3 length equals 15 residues. Germline assignment: CDR1 KGHSH and CDR2 LQKENI. The CDR3 spells CASSPILAGTETQYF. The CDR3 nucleotides read TGTGCCAGCTCACCAATACTAGCGGGGACAGAAACCCAGTACTTC. Using reference TRBV18 and TRBJ2-5 for the parts outside the CDR3, the full variable domain is NAGVMQNPRHLVRRRGQEARLRCSPMKGHSHVYWYRQLPEEGLKFMVYLQKENIIDESGMPKERFSAEFPKEGPSILRIQQVVRGDSAAYFCASSPILAGTETQYFGPGTRLLVL.

In its sample, this clonotype was seen many times. This sequence joins TRBV7-2 and TRBJ2-3; D may be TRBD2 (5 bases). The V end lost 1 base, the J end lost 5 bases, and 19 bases lay between the germline ends. The CDR3 sequence is 17 residues long. From germline, CDR1 is SGHTA and CDR2 FQGNSA. The CDR3 DNA reads TGTGCCAGCAGCTTAGGGCTAGCAGCAACCTTGGGAGATACGCAGTATTTT. It is translated as CASSLGLAATLGDTQYF.